The 26 T cell receptor beta chains below all came from one sample that was sequenced in a study of blood T cell repertoires in COVID-19. Repertoires were generated with immunoSEQ multiplex PCR, while TCRdb's copy carries only in-frame clones and drops some. The table records more than 90,000 clones, 85% of them present only once. Sequenced sample: peripheral blood. These receptor sequences come from a woman aged 70-85 years with active or convalescent COVID-19.

The V call is TRBV7-2, the J call TRBJ2-5; D perhaps matches TRBD2 (5 bases). V shed 3 bases and J shed 3 bases, with 8 bases lying between them. The germline gives CDR1 SGHTA, CDR2 FQGNSA. The CDR3 has 13 residues. This CDR3 is CASSFERKETQYF. CDR3 bases: TGTGCCAGCAGCTTTGAGCGGAAAGAGACCCAGTACTTC.

The gene calls are TRBV19 and TRBJ2-1; 8 bases line up with TRBD2. V dropped 3 bases and J dropped 7; count of bases not matched to a gene: 5. The CDR3 sequence is 14 residues long. Germline CDR1 reads LNHDA; CDR2 reads SQIVND (reference sequence). This CDR3 is CASSISGGKNEQFF. Written as DNA, the CDR3 is TGTGCCAGTAGTATCAGCGGGGGTAAGAATGAGCAGTTCTTC.

The genes are TRBV19 and TRBJ1-2; a possible D gene is TRBD1 (5 bases). From germline, CDR1 is LNHDA and CDR2 SQIVND (reference sequence). Trimming stripped 7 bases from V and 2 bases from J, with 11 bases between. This CDR3 has 13 residues. CDR3 nucleotides: TGTGCCAGTACCCCCTCAGGGAACTATGGCTACACCTTC. This translates into CASTPSGNYGYTF. Full variable domain (rest looked up from reference TRBV19 and TRBJ1-2): DGGITQSPKYLFRKEGQNVTLSCEQNLNHDAMYWYRQDPGQGLRLIYYSQIVNDFQKGDIAEGYSVSREKKESFPLTVTSAQKNPTAFYLCASTPSGNYGYTFGSGTRLTVV.

The V and J genes are TRBV4-3 and TRBJ2-4; 10 bases line up with TRBD2. Germline V gives CDR1 LGHNA, CDR2 YSLEER. This CDR3 region has 17 residues. V lost 1 base and J lost 4; bases outside the gene matches: 7. In DNA, the CDR3 is TGCGCCAGCAGCCAAGTTTATTCGACTAGCGGGAAAAACATTCAGTACTTC. Protein: CASSQVYSTSGKNIQYF.

The rearrangement uses TRBV6-1 and TRBJ1-2, with 8 positions matching TRBD1. J lost 8 bases, V lost 0 bases, and 5 bases had no gene match. Germline V gene sequence: CDR1 MNHNS, CDR2 SASEGT. The CDR3 extends over 14 amino acids. The chain's CDR3 is CASSEADRVGGYTF. The DNA of the CDR3 is TGTGCCAGCAGTGAAGCGGACAGGGTTGGGGGCTACACCTTC.

The chain carries TRBV24-1 and TRBJ2-7; TRBD2 is a possible D gene (6 bases). Germline V gene sequence: CDR1 KGHDR, CDR2 SFDVKD. The CDR3 spans 12 residues. The V gene lost 3 bases and the J gene lost 6 bases, with 8 bases spanning the gap. CDR3 amino acids: CATSDGLSEQYF. The CDR3 DNA reads TGTGCCACCAGTGATGGACTAAGCGAGCAGTACTTC.

The V call is TRBV4-1, the J call TRBJ2-1, with 9 bases that match TRBD2. The CDR3 consists of 15 residues. The germline V gene has CDR1 MGHRA and CDR2 YSYEKL. J was trimmed by 5 bases and V by 4 bases; bases with no gene match: 6. The CDR3 sequence: CASSRGREGDNEQFF. The CDR3 DNA follows: TGCGCCAGCAGCCGCGGGAGGGAAGGAGACAATGAGCAGTTCTTC.

This clone has a handful of counts. The chain joins TRBV19 to TRBJ1-4; D is possibly TRBD1 (6 bases). Germline V CDR1 and CDR2: LNHDA, SQIVND (reference sequence). The CDR3 spans 15 residues. Deletions cut 3 bases from V and 6 bases from J, with 14 bases between. CDR3 sequence reads: CASSITGGDYEKLFF. CDR3 nucleotides: TGTGCCAGTAGTATCACGGGGGGCGATTATGAAAAACTGTTTTTT.

The J gene is TRBJ2-3, the V gene TRBV6-2 or TRBV6-3, with D possibly matching TRBD2 (6 bases). From germline, CDR1 is MNHEY and CDR2 SVGEGT. V lost 5 bases and J lost 8, with 17 bases in between. The CDR3 consists of 14 residues. CDR3 sequence (DNA): TGTGCCAGCAGTCGGTCGGGAGACGTTGGTACGCAGTATTTT. This sequence encodes CASSRSGDVGTQYF.

The rearrangement joins TRBV4-2 to TRBJ2-3; a possible D gene is TRBD2 (7 bases). The V end lost 3 bases, the J end lost 3 bases, and 13 bases lay between the germline ends. The CDR3 is 15 residues long. Germline V gene lookup returns CDR1 LGHNA and CDR2 YNFKEQ. Written as DNA, the CDR3 is TGTGCCAGCAGCCAGGGAGGGGGGGCTACAGATACGCAGTATTTT. Translated: CASSQGGGATDTQYF.

This chain connects TRBV10-3 to TRBJ1-2; the D is unclear. Germline V lookup: CDR1 ENHRY, CDR2 SYGVKD. Trimming left V 0 bases short and J 14 bases short, with 13 bases between. The CDR3 covers 12 residues. Here the CDR3 reads CAISESGRSSTF. DNA of the CDR3: TGTGCCATCAGTGAGTCGGGCCGCTCGTCTACCTTC.

V usage is TRBV7-2 and J usage is TRBJ2-5, with a tentative D call TRBD1 (6 bases). The germline gives CDR1 SGHTA, CDR2 FQGNSA. V lost 7 bases and J lost 3, with 15 bases in between. This CDR3 contains 14 residues. The CDR3 DNA sequence: TGTGCCAGCACCCTCAGGGGCCTAGAAGAGACCCAGTACTTC. Its protein is CASTLRGLEETQYF. The full variable domain, rest sourced from reference TRBV7-2 and TRBJ2-5, is GAGVSQSPSNKVTEKGKDVELRCDPISGHTALYWYRQSLGQGLEFLIYFQGNSAPDKSGLPSDRFSAERTGGSVSTLTIQRTQQEDSAVYLCASTLRGLEETQYFGPGTRLLVL.

The V gene is TRBV5-6, the J gene TRBJ1-5, with 8 bases fitting TRBD1. In germline, CDR1 is SGHDT, CDR2 YYEEEE. The CDR3 spans 14 residues. V dropped 4 bases and J dropped 7; count of bases not matched to a gene: 7. The CDR3 sequence: CASSLGQGRQPQHF. The DNA of the CDR3 is TGTGCCAGCAGCCTAGGACAGGGAAGACAGCCCCAGCATTTT.

V is TRBV19 and J is TRBJ1-4; D possibly corresponds to TRBD1 (5 bases). Germline V gives CDR1 LNHDA, CDR2 SQIVND (reference sequence). V was shortened by 8 bases and J by 5 bases, with 12 bases between the two germline ends. This CDR3 contains 13 residues. CDR3 coding DNA: TGTGCCAGTCACCAGTACAGGAATGAAAAACTGTTTTTT. Amino acid sequence: CASHQYRNEKLFF.

J is TRBJ2-1 and V is TRBV7-9, with 8 bases aligning to TRBD2. This CDR3 has 17 residues. Per the germline V gene, CDR1 is SEHNR and CDR2 is FQNEAQ (reference sequence). V trimming: 1 base; J trimming: 15 bases; junction bases outside the gene matches: 20. Here the CDR3 DNA reads TGTGCCAGCAGCTTAGAACAGACTAGCGACCTGGCGCGGTCGGCGTTCTTC. This encodes CASSLEQTSDLARSAFF.

This chain uses TRBV19 with TRBJ1-6; weak D call: TRBD1 (6 bases). This CDR3 contains 16 residues. Trimming took 4 bases from V and 8 from J, leaving 18 bases between them. Germline V gene sequence: CDR1 LNHDA, CDR2 SQIVND (reference sequence). CDR3 residues: CASSRGLRTADSPLHF. Here the CDR3 DNA reads TGTGCCAGTAGTAGGGGACTAAGGACAGCGGATTCACCCCTCCACTTT.

The chain links TRBV6-6 to TRBJ2-7, with 9 bases that match TRBD1. Trimming at V came to 8 bases and at J to 2 bases, leaving 7 bases not matched to a gene. This CDR3 comprises 14 residues. The germline V gene has CDR1 MNHNY and CDR2 SVGAGI (reference sequence). The CDR3 nucleotides are TGTGCCAGCGGGAGGACAGGGGTGACCTACGAGCAGTACTTC. It translates to CASGRTGVTYEQYF.

This clone was counted between two and nine times. The genes are TRBV19 and TRBJ1-2; D unresolved. Germline assignment: CDR1 LNHDA and CDR2 SQIVND (reference sequence). The CDR3 spans 17 residues. Trimming removed 4 bases at V and 4 bases at J, with 22 bases between. CDR3 sequence reads: CASSSSAKGSAGYGYTF. The CDR3, as DNA: TGTGCCAGTAGTAGCTCCGCTAAGGGCTCTGCGGGCTATGGCTACACCTTC.

The rearrangement joins TRBV28 to TRBJ1-1, with TRBD1 matching over 10 bases. Germline V gene data show CDR1 as MDHEN and CDR2 as SYDVKM. This CDR3 has 15 residues. V lost 7 bases to trimming and J lost 4 bases; unmatched junction nucleotides: 9. CDR3 coding DNA: TGTGCCAGCACCTTTCGGACAGGGGGGGGCACTGAAGCTTTCTTT. This encodes CASTFRTGGGTEAFF.

The rearrangement uses TRBV2 and TRBJ1-6, with 9 bases lining up with TRBD1. The CDR3 loop spans 15 amino acids. Germline CDR1 SNHLY, CDR2 FYNNEI. V lost 7 bases, J lost 7 bases, and 8 bases stayed unmatched. This chain's CDR3 is CASKRSGTGNSPLHF. DNA for the CDR3: TGTGCCAGCAAACGATCCGGGACAGGGAATTCACCCCTCCACTTT.

This chain uses TRBV7-9 with TRBJ2-2; D might be TRBD1 (6 bases). CDR3 length equals 16 residues. V lost 3 bases to trimming and J lost 2 bases, with 13 bases between them. From germline, CDR1 is SEHNR and CDR2 FQNEAQ (reference sequence). Here the CDR3 reads CASSFSGTPNTGELFF. CDR3 nucleotides: TGTGCCAGCAGCTTTTCCGGGACACCCAACACCGGGGAGCTGTTTTTT.

In the case of this clone: An end of the junction differs from the germline gene, which may be a read error. The rearrangement uses TRBV2 and TRBJ2-7, with 9 bases matching TRBD2. The CDR3 has 15 residues. CDR1 SNHLY and CDR2 FYNNEI come from the germline V gene. CDR3 DNA: TGTGCCAGCAGGGAAGCGGGGGGAGCCTCCTACGAGCAGTACTTC. Its protein product is CASREAGGASYEQYF.

The sample holds one count of this clone. The chain recombines TRBV28 with TRBJ2-1; TRBD2 agrees at 10 bases. J lost 3 bases, V lost 8 bases, and 19 bases had no gene match. This CDR3 has 19 residues. Germline CDR1 MDHEN, CDR2 SYDVKM. The CDR3 DNA follows: TGTGCCAGCGCCTTACGTAGGTCTAGCGGGAGCGTTAGCTACAATGAGCAGTTCTTC. Translation gives CASALRRSSGSVSYNEQFF.

The V gene is TRBV11-2, the J gene TRBJ2-3, with 12 bases identical to TRBD2. Trimming at V came to 7 bases and at J to 6 bases, leaving 8 bases not matched to a gene. Germline CDR1 and CDR2: SGHAT and FQNNGV. The CDR3 runs to 15 residues. CDR3 region: CASILTSGSYDTQYF. In DNA form, the CDR3 reads TGTGCCAGCATCCTGACTAGCGGGAGTTATGATACGCAGTATTTT.

The chain combines TRBV29-1 with TRBJ2-3, with 8 bases fitting TRBD1. With 5 bases clipped from V and 3 bases from J, the junction kept 10 bases outside the gene matches. The CDR3 spans 15 residues. CDR1 is SQVTM, CDR2 ANQGSEA, per germline. This chain's CDR3 is CSVFEQGARTDTQYF. CDR3 in DNA: TGCAGCGTTTTTGAGCAGGGGGCGCGGACAGATACGCAGTATTTT.

V usage is TRBV5-6 and J usage is TRBJ2-3, with D perhaps matching TRBD1 (6 bases). Germline CDR1 is SGHDT and CDR2 is YYEEEE. This CDR3 has 17 amino acids. V was pared by 4 bases and J by 2 bases, with 20 bases between. Here the CDR3 reads CASSKTLTGTNTDTQYF. The DNA of the CDR3 is TGTGCCAGCAGCAAAACCTTGACAGGCACAAACACAGATACGCAGTATTTT.